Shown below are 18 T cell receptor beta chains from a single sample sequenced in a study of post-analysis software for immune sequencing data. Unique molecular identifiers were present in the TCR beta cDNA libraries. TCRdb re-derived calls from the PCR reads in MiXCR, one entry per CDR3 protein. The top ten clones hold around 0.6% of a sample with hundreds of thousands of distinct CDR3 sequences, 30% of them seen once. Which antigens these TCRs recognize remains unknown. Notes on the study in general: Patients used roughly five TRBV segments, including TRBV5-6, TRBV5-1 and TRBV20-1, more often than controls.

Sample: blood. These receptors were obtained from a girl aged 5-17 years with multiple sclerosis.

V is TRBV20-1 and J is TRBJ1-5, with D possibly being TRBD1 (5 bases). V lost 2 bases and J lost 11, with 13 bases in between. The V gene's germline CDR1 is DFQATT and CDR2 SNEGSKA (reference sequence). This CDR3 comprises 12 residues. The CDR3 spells CSARPPLGAQHF. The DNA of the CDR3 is TGCAGTGCTAGACCCCCCCTGGGGGCCCAGCATTTT.

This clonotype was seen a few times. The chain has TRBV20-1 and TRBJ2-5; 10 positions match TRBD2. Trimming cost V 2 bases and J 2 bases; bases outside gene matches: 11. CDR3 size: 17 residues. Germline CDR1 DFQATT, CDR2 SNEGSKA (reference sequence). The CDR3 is CSARTSGDHGWQETQYF. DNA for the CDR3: TGCAGTGCTAGAACTAGCGGGGACCACGGTTGGCAAGAGACCCAGTACTTC.

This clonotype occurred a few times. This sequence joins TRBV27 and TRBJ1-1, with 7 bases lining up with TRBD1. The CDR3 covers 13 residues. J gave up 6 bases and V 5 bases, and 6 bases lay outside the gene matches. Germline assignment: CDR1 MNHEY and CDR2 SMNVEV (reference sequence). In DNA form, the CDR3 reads TGTGCCAGCAGTCGACAGGGCCGCCCTGAAGCTTTCTTT. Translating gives CASSRQGRPEAFF.

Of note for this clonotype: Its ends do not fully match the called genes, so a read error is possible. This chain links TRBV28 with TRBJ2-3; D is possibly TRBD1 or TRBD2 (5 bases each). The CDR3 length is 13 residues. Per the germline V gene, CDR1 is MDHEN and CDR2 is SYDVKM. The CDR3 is CASIREVTGTQYF. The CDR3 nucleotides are TGTGCCAGCATCCGGGAAGTCACAGGTACGCAGTATTTT.

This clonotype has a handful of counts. CDR3 DNA: TGCAGTGCCCAGGCCAGCCCCGGGAACTATGGCTACACCTTC. It is translated as CSAQASPGNYGYTF. The chain couples TRBV20-1 to TRBJ1-2; D is ambiguous. V was clipped by 6 bases and J by 2 bases, with 16 bases between them. The CDR3 loop spans 14 amino acids. Germline lookup yields CDR1 DFQATT and CDR2 SNEGSKA (reference sequence).

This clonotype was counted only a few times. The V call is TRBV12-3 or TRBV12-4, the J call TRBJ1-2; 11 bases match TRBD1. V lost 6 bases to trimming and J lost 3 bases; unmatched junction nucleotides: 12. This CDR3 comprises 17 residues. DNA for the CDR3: TGTGCCAGCAGCTCCCTCGGACAGGGGGCTACGTACTATGGCTACACCTTC. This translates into CASSSLGQGATYYGYTF.

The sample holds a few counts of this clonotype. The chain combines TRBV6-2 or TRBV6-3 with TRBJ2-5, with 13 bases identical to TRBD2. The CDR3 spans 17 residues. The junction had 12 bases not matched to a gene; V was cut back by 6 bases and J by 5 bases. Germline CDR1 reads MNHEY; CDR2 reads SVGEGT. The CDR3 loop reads CASRPRTSGSERETQYF. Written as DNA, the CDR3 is TGTGCCAGCAGACCTCGGACTAGCGGGAGTGAGAGGGAGACCCAGTACTTC.

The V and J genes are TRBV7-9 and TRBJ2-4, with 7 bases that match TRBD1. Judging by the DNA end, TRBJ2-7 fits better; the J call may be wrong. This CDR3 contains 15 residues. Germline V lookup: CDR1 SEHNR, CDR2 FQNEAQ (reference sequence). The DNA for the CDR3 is TGTGCCAGCAGCTTATCACAGGGGTCCCTGGGCGAGCAGTACTTC. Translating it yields CASSLSQGSLGEQYF.

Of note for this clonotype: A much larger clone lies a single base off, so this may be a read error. The CDR3 spells CASSLLQGGETRYF. In DNA, the CDR3 is TGTGCCAGCAGCTTGTTGCAGGGGGGAGAGACCCGGTACTTC. This chain connects TRBV5-6 to TRBJ2-5, with TRBD1 as a possible D gene (7 bases). In germline, CDR1 is SGHDT, CDR2 YYEEEE. The CDR3 runs 14 residues.

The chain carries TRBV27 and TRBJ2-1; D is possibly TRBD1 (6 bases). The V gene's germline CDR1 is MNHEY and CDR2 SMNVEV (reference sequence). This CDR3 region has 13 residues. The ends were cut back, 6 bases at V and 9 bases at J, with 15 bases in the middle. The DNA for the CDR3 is TGTGCCAGCAGAAAGACTACAGGGCGTGAGCAGTTCTTC. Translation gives CASRKTTGREQFF.

CDR3 nucleotide sequence: TGCGCCAGCAGCTTGGATGCCCTAGCGGGAGCAATCGGGTACAATGAGCAGTTCTTC. Protein: CASSLDALAGAIGYNEQFF. The chain carries TRBV5-1 and TRBJ2-1; 10 positions agree with TRBD2. The length of the CDR3 is 19 residues. V was pared by 0 bases and J by 4 bases, with 13 bases of the junction left unmatched. CDR1 and CDR2 from the germline V gene are SGHRS and YFSETQ.

DNA of the CDR3: TGTGCCAGCAGCCTGAGGGGGACAAACTGGTTTTCACCCCTCCACTTT. Residues: CASSLRGTNWFSPLHF. This sequence joins TRBV3-1 and TRBJ1-6; D may be TRBD1 (6 bases). The germline V gene has CDR1 LGHDT and CDR2 YNNKEL (reference sequence). This CDR3 spans 16 amino acids. With 4 bases removed from V and 9 bases from J, the gap between germline ends came to 19 bases. The full variable domain, its missing parts supplied by reference TRBV3-1 and TRBJ1-6, is DTAVSQTPKYLVTQMGNDKSIKCEQNLGHDTMYWYKQDSKKFLKIMFSYNNKELIINETVPNRFSPKSPDKAHLNLHINSLELGDSAVYFCASSLRGTNWFSPLHFGNGTRLTVT.

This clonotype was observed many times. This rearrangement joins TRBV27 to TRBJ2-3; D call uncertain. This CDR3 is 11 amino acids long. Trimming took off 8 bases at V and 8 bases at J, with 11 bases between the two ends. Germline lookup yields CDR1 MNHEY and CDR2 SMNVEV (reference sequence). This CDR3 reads CASGPWGTQYF. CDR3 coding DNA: TGTGCCAGCGGTCCCTGGGGTACGCAGTATTTT.

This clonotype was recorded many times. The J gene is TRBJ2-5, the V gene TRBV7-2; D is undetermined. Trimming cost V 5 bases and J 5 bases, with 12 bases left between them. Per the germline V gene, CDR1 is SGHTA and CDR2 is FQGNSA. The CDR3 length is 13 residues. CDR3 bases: TGTGCCAGCAGCCCCCTCCAACGCGAGACCCAGTACTTC. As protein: CASSPLQRETQYF.

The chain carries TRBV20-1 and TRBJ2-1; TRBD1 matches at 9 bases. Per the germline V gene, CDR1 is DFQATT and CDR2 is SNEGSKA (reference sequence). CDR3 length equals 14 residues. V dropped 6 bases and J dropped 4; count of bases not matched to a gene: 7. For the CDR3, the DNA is TGCAGTGCCTCAACAGGGGGCGCTTACAATGAGCAGTTCTTC. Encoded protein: CSASTGGAYNEQFF.

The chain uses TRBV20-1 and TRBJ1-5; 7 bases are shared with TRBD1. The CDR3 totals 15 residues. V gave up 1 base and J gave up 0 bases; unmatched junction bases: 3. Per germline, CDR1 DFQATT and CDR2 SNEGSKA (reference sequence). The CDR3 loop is CSARGGTVSNQPQHF. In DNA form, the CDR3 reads TGCAGTGCTAGAGGCGGGACAGTTAGCAATCAGCCCCAGCATTTT.

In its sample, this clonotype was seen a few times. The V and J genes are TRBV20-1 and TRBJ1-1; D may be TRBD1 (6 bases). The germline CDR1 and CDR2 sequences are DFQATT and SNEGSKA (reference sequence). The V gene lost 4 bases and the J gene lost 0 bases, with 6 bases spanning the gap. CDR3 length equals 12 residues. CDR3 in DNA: TGCAGTGCTAACAGGGTGAACACTGAAGCTTTCTTT. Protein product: CSANRVNTEAFF.

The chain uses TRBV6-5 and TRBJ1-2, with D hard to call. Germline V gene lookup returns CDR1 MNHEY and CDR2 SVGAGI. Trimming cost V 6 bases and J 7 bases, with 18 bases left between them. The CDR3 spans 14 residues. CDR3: CASRGRGLASGYTF. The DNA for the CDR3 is TGTGCCAGCAGGGGAAGAGGACTTGCCAGTGGCTACACCTTC.